These T cell receptor beta chains were read from a single sample in a study of blood T cell repertoires in COVID-19. TCRdb keeps only in-frame clones here, not all; method: immunoSEQ multiplex PCR. Among approximately 260,000 clones listed, around nine tenths were seen once. The specimen was PBMCs or T cells enriched from blood (not recorded which). The receptors originated from a woman aged 18 to 35 who had recovered from COVID-19. CDR3s include the opening cysteine and the closing phenylalanine or tryptophan. The D gene is left open where the match is weak. Clone size is given for some rows only: seen once, a few or many times, or a class if the clone is expanded.

d_gene: .; j_gene: TRBJ1-1; v_gene: TRBV5-8; abundance: .; CDR3aa: CASSFEAFF; CDR3nt: TGTGCCAGCAGCTTCGAGGCTTTCTTT
d_gene: .; j_gene: TRBJ2-7; v_gene: TRBV6-5; abundance: .; CDR3aa: CASSQGEAEQYF; CDR3nt: TGTGCCAGCAGCCAAGGAGAGGCCGAGCAGTACTTC
d_gene: .; j_gene: TRBJ1-5; v_gene: TRBV10-3; abundance: .; CDR3aa: CAISKGDQPQHF; CDR3nt: TGTGCCATCAGTAAAGGGGATCAGCCCCAGCATTTT
d_gene: .; j_gene: TRBJ1-6; v_gene: TRBV27; abundance: .; CDR3aa: CASSLGRGGSSPLHF; CDR3nt: TGTGCCAGCAGTTTAGGAAGAGGGGGAAGTTCACCCCTCCACTTT
d_gene: TRBD2; j_gene: TRBJ2-1; v_gene: TRBV19; abundance: .; CDR3aa: CASSIVKSAGLNNEQFF; CDR3nt: TGTGCCAGTAGTATAGTTAAGTCAGCGGGGCTCAACAATGAGCAGTTCTTC
d_gene: TRBD2; j_gene: TRBJ2-3; v_gene: TRBV28; abundance: .; CDR3aa: CASSFGEGDTDTQYF; CDR3nt: TGTGCCAGCAGTTTTGGGGAGGGTGACACAGATACGCAGTATTTT
d_gene: TRBD2; j_gene: TRBJ2-1; v_gene: TRBV7-9; abundance: .; CDR3aa: CASSFLAGGFNEQFF; CDR3nt: TGTGCCAGCAGCTTCCTAGCGGGAGGTTTCAATGAGCAGTTCTTC
d_gene: .; j_gene: TRBJ1-1; v_gene: TRBV6-5; abundance: .; CDR3aa: CASSIMTAGPTEAFF; CDR3nt: TGTGCCAGCAGTATAATGACAGCGGGTCCTACTGAAGCTTTCTTT
d_gene: TRBD2; j_gene: TRBJ2-7; v_gene: TRBV9; abundance: .; CDR3aa: CASSVGTSGRVFLRSSYEQYF; CDR3nt: TGTGCCAGCAGCGTGGGGACTAGCGGGAGGGTTTTCCTTAGGAGCTCCTACGAGCAGTACTTC
d_gene: TRBD1; j_gene: TRBJ1-2; v_gene: TRBV5-1; abundance: .; CDR3aa: CASSPDRTHYGYTF; CDR3nt: TGCGCCAGCAGCCCGGACAGGACCCACTATGGCTACACCTTC
d_gene: TRBD1; j_gene: TRBJ1-5; v_gene: TRBV2; abundance: .; CDR3aa: CASSEVDRVRQPQHF; CDR3nt: TGTGCCAGCAGTGAAGTAGACAGGGTTAGACAGCCCCAGCATTTT
d_gene: .; j_gene: TRBJ1-2; v_gene: TRBV19; abundance: once; CDR3aa: CASRPLGTFYGYTF; CDR3nt: TGTGCCAGTAGACCCCTAGGGACATTTTATGGCTACACCTTC
d_gene: TRBD1; j_gene: TRBJ1-5; v_gene: TRBV7-8; abundance: .; CDR3aa: CASSLLVGQDNQPQHF; CDR3nt: TGTGCCAGCAGCTTATTGGTGGGACAGGACAATCAGCCCCAGCATTTT
d_gene: .; j_gene: TRBJ1-2; v_gene: TRBV29-1; abundance: .; CDR3aa: CSVSQGPTGGYTF; CDR3nt: TGCAGCGTTTCCCAAGGGCCGACGGGGGGCTACACCTTC
d_gene: TRBD1; j_gene: TRBJ2-2; v_gene: TRBV7-2; abundance: .; CDR3aa: CASSPGQGRAPRTGELFF; CDR3nt: TGTGCCAGCAGCCCAGGACAGGGTCGAGCCCCCCGTACCGGGGAGCTGTTTTTT
d_gene: .; j_gene: TRBJ2-5; v_gene: TRBV5-1; abundance: .; CDR3aa: CASSFSETQYF; CDR3nt: TGCGCCAGCAGCTTCTCGGAGACCCAGTACTTC
d_gene: .; j_gene: TRBJ1-1; v_gene: TRBV4-3; abundance: .; CDR3aa: CASSLEQGDTEAFF; CDR3nt: TGCGCCAGCAGCCTTGAACAGGGAGACACTGAAGCTTTCTTT
d_gene: TRBD1; j_gene: TRBJ1-5; v_gene: TRBV27; abundance: .; CDR3aa: CASSGGTGSNQPQHF; CDR3nt: TGTGCCAGCAGTGGGGGGACAGGAAGCAATCAGCCCCAGCATTTT
d_gene: .; j_gene: TRBJ2-2; v_gene: TRBV18; abundance: .; CDR3aa: CASSRQDSGELFF; CDR3nt: TGTGCCAGCTCACGACAGGATTCCGGGGAGCTGTTTTTT
d_gene: .; j_gene: TRBJ2-1; v_gene: TRBV29-1; abundance: .; CDR3aa: CSVVILTGSYNEQFF; CDR3nt: TGCAGCGTCGTTATTTTAACAGGGTCCTACAATGAGCAGTTCTTC
d_gene: TRBD1; j_gene: TRBJ1-5; v_gene: TRBV15; abundance: .; CDR3aa: CATSTQGVGQPQHF; CDR3nt: TGTGCCACCAGCACTCAGGGGGTGGGTCAGCCCCAGCATTTT
d_gene: .; j_gene: TRBJ1-5; v_gene: TRBV3-1/TRBV3-2; abundance: .; CDR3aa: CASSQALANQPQHF; CDR3nt: TGTGCCAGCAGCCAAGCACTTGCGAATCAGCCCCAGCATTTT
d_gene: TRBD2; j_gene: TRBJ2-7; v_gene: TRBV5-1; abundance: .; CDR3aa: CASSSTSDIYEQYF; CDR3nt: TGCGCCAGCAGTTCCACTAGCGATATCTACGAGCAGTACTTC
d_gene: .; j_gene: TRBJ2-2; v_gene: TRBV27; abundance: .; CDR3aa: CASSLSRHWSQGTGELFF; CDR3nt: TGTGCCAGCAGTTTATCGAGGCACTGGTCCCAGGGGACCGGGGAGCTGTTTTTT
d_gene: .; j_gene: TRBJ1-4; v_gene: TRBV7-9; abundance: .; CDR3aa: CASSPPGSEKLFF; CDR3nt: TGTGCCAGCAGCCCTCCCGGGAGCGAAAAACTGTTTTTT
d_gene: TRBD1; j_gene: TRBJ1-1; v_gene: TRBV19; abundance: .; CDR3aa: CASSVGTGGTEAFF; CDR3nt: TGTGCCAGTAGTGTTGGGACAGGGGGCACTGAAGCTTTCTTT
d_gene: TRBD1; j_gene: TRBJ2-7; v_gene: TRBV27; abundance: .; CDR3aa: CASSSRDSPYEQYF; CDR3nt: TGTGCCAGCAGTTCCCGGGACAGTCCCTACGAGCAGTACTTC
d_gene: .; j_gene: TRBJ1-3; v_gene: TRBV19; abundance: .; CDR3aa: CAQLQGTGNTIYF; CDR3nt: TGTGCTCAACTTCAGGGGACAGGAAACACCATATATTTT
d_gene: .; j_gene: TRBJ1-1; v_gene: TRBV19; abundance: .; CDR3aa: CASSMDRKNTEAFF; CDR3nt: TGTGCCAGTAGTATGGACAGAAAGAACACTGAAGCTTTCTTT
d_gene: TRBD1; j_gene: TRBJ1-2; v_gene: TRBV4-3; abundance: .; CDR3aa: CASSQTDRGDYGYTF; CDR3nt: TGCGCCAGCAGCCAAACGGACAGGGGTGACTATGGCTACACCTTC
d_gene: TRBD1; j_gene: TRBJ1-3; v_gene: TRBV24-1; abundance: .; CDR3aa: CATSDLGDRVHTIYF; CDR3nt: TGTGCCACCAGTGATTTGGGGGACAGGGTTCACACCATATATTTT
d_gene: TRBD2; j_gene: TRBJ2-1; v_gene: TRBV9; abundance: .; CDR3aa: CASSSGLAGHNEQFF; CDR3nt: TGTGCCAGCAGTTCGGGACTAGCGGGACACAATGAGCAGTTCTTC
d_gene: TRBD1; j_gene: TRBJ1-2; v_gene: TRBV7-9; abundance: few; CDR3aa: CASSPTDRSYGYTF; CDR3nt: TGTGCCAGCAGCCCTACGGACAGGAGCTATGGCTACACCTTC
d_gene: TRBD2; j_gene: TRBJ2-7; v_gene: TRBV6-1; abundance: once; CDR3aa: CASSESGRRNEQYF; CDR3nt: TGTGCCAGCAGTGAAAGCGGGAGGAGGAACGAGCAGTACTTC
d_gene: .; j_gene: TRBJ1-5; v_gene: TRBV3-1/TRBV3-2; abundance: once; CDR3aa: CASSQDGRSGGNQPQHF; CDR3nt: TGTGCCAGCAGCCAAGATGGGCGTTCGGGAGGCAATCAGCCCCAGCATTTT
d_gene: .; j_gene: TRBJ1-2; v_gene: TRBV6-5; abundance: .; CDR3aa: CASSFKPGDYGYTF; CDR3nt: TGTGCCAGCAGTTTCAAGCCCGGGGACTATGGCTACACCTTC
d_gene: .; j_gene: TRBJ1-1; v_gene: TRBV6-5; abundance: .; CDR3aa: CASSNSLQGHTEAFF; CDR3nt: TGTGCCAGCAGCAATAGTCTCCAGGGTCACACTGAAGCTTTCTTT
d_gene: TRBD1; j_gene: TRBJ1-1; v_gene: TRBV27; abundance: .; CDR3aa: CASSLRPGQGDFWTEAFF; CDR3nt: TGTGCCAGCAGTCTGAGGCCGGGACAGGGTGATTTTTGGACTGAAGCTTTCTTT
d_gene: TRBD1; j_gene: TRBJ2-3; v_gene: TRBV5-1; abundance: .; CDR3aa: CASSTYGQGSTDTQYF; CDR3nt: TGCGCCAGCAGTACATATGGACAGGGGTCCACAGATACGCAGTATTTT
d_gene: .; j_gene: TRBJ1-4; v_gene: TRBV18; abundance: .; CDR3aa: CASSPMGTTNEKLFF; CDR3nt: TGTGCCAGCTCACCCATGGGCACTACTAATGAAAAACTGTTTTTT